This TCR beta chain comes out of a study of identical twins (dated by TCRdb to 2016 to 2017). For the wider study: The study deep-sequenced TCR alpha and beta repertoires from monozygotic twins, unrelated adults of various ages and cord blood to test whether fetal clonotypes persist. To rule out contamination, replicate twin experiments were performed at different times with different library preparation protocols.

Every donor was a healthy Caucasian. Three pairs of female monozygotic twins, all aged roughly 18 to 29 years, were included in the twin cohort. Miltenyi CD45RO+ enrichment and human naive T-cell isolation kits were used to isolate memory (CD45RO+) and naive T cells from PBMC. The library was prepared using 5' RACE. TCRdb lists the instrument as Illumina HiSeq 2000. A universal primer binding site was added through template switching, and the final cDNA carried a unique molecular identifier so that TCR cDNA molecules could be counted accurately. Specific primers in the conserved constant-segment region were used to synthesize first-strand cDNA for the TCR alpha and beta chains. To control for contamination, every cDNA library carried two barcodes: a SMART-Mk sample barcode plus Illumina barcodes. TruSeq adapter sequences, together with Illumina sample barcodes, were added in two successive PCR steps. The Illumina HiSeq platform was used with custom primers to sequence TCR alpha and beta cDNA libraries. On the authors' methods: Raw reads were processed with MiGEC to extract unique molecular identifiers, and MiXCR was used to determine CDR3 positions. For each individual, recombination models were inferred using an EM algorithm with the repgenHMM and IGoR tools. The tcR package in R was used for shared clonotype analysis, with sharing normalized by the product of cloneset sizes. Out-of-frame nonproductive sequences were analyzed to study raw recombination free of thymic and clonal selection effects. TCRdb applied fastp at Q25 and MiXCR to the public reads, then kept only in-frame beta chains. Each CDR3 protein appears once, grouped with its most common genes and DNA. TCRdb, not the original authors, processed these V and J calls. For this sample there are around 300,000 distinct CDR3 sequences; 6.5% to 9.5% appear just once. The ten largest clones represent roughly 2% of the sample.

What the research found in general, with its limitations: Because the same donors could not be followed over many years, conclusions were based on cross-sectional statistical analysis. In monozygotic twins, recombination models systematically underestimated out-of-frame TCR alpha sharing, but the models matched the sharing seen between unrelated individuals. The excess sharing between twins in beta out-of-frame sequences was weaker because fewer shared sequences reduced the signal-to-noise ratio. Fewer insertions were carried by abundant cord blood beta clonotypes, a similar but weaker trend appeared in young adult naive repertoires, and no such trend appeared in memory repertoires. Invariant T cells such as MAIT and iNKT could partly confound zero-insertion analyses, although diverse VJ usage argued against such confounding for most clonotypes. Compared with coincidental sharing between unrelated individuals, an excess of low generation-probability sequences was observed among out-of-frame TCR alpha sequences shared between twins.

CDR1 and CDR2 are drawn from the germline V gene (reference sequence): DFQATT, SNEGSKA. The CDR3, from cysteine to phenylalanine, totals 14 residues. Only the CDR3 DNA is retained, 42 bases long and in frame from the first base. The junction shows trimming of 0 bases on V and 2 bases on J, plus 11 bases between the germline ends. Comments on this clonotype: It lacks a known antigen. It has no much larger one-base neighbor in the sample; base qualities were not kept.

These data also featured in a second study, about yellow fever vaccine responses in identical twins. From the second report: According to the authors, the vaccine-induced T cell response in identical twins seemed to be partly convergent and partly specific to each individual. In the study, vaccine-responding T cell clones were precisely tracked in identical twins.

The receptor was isolated from a woman aged 18-29 years in good health. Sequencing input: memory (CD45RO+) T cells sorted from blood. Per the publication, the cell subset or site label means: CD45RO+ enriched T cells. The chain is made from TRBV20-1 and TRBJ2-7; matching of 5 bases hints at TRBD2 as the D gene. The CDR3 loop reads CSARDPGLTYEQYF. The DNA sequence is TGCAGTGCTAGAGATCCTGGACTGACCTACGAGCAGTACTTC.